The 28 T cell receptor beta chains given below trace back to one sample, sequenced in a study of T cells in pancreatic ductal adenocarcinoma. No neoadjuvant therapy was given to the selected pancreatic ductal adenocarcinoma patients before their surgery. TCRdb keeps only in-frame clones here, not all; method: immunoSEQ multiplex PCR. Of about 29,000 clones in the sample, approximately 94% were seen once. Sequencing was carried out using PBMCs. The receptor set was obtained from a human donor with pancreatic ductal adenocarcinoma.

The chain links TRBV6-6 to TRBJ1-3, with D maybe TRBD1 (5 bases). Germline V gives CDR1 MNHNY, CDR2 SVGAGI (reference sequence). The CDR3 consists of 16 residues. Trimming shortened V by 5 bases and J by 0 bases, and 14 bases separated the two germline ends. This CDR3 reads CASSLAGRSSGNTIYF. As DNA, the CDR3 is TGTGCCAGCAGTCTTGCGGGACGTTCCTCTGGAAACACCATATATTTT.

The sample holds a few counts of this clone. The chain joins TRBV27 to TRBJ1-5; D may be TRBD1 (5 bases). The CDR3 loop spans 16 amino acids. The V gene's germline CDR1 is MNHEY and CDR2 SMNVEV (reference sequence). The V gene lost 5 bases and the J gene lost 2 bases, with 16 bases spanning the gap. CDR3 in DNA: TGTGCCAGCAGTAACACCAGGGTTGACGGCAATCAGCCCCAGCATTTT. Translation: CASSNTRVDGNQPQHF.

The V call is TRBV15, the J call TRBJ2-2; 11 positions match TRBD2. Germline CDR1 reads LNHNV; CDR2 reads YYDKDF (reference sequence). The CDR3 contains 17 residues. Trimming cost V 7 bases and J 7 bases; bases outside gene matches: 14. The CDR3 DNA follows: TGTGCCACCACCAAACTAGCGGGAGCCCTAACAAGCGGGGAGCTGTTTTTT. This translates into CATTKLAGALTSGELFF.

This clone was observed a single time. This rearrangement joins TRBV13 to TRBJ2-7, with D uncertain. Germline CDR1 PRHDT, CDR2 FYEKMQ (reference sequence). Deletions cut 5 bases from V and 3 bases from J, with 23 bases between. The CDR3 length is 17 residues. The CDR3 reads CASSRAFGPPRYYEQYF. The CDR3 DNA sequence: TGTGCCAGCAGCCGCGCCTTCGGTCCGCCCCGCTACTACGAGCAGTACTTC.

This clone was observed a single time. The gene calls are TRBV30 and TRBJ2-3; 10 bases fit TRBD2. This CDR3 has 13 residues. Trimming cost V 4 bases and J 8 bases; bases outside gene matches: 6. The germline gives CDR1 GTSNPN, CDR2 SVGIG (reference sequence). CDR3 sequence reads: CAWMASGSGTQYF. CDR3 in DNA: TGTGCCTGGATGGCTAGCGGGAGTGGTACGCAGTATTTT.

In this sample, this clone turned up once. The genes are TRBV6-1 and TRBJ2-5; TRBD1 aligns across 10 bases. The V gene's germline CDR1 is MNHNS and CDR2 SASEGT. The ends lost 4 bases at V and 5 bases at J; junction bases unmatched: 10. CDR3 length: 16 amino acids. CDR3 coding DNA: TGTGCCAGCAGTGGCCTAGAGGGACAGGGGTTTGAGACCCAGTACTTC. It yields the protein CASSGLEGQGFETQYF.

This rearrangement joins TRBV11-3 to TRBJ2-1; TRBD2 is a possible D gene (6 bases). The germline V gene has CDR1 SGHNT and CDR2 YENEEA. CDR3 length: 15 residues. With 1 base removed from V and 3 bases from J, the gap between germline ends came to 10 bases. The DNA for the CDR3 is TGTGCCAGCAGCTTAGGCGGAGGGAACTACAATGAGCAGTTCTTC. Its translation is CASSLGGGNYNEQFF.

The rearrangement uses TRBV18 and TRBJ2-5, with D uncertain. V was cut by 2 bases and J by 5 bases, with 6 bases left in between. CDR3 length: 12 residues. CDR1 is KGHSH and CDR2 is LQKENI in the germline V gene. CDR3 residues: CASSPVYETQYF. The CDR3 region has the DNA TGTGCCAGCTCACCAGTTTACGAGACCCAGTACTTC. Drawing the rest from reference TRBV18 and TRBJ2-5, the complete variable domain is NAGVMQNPRHLVRRRGQEARLRCSPMKGHSHVYWYRQLPEEGLKFMVYLQKENIIDESGMPKERFSAEFPKEGPSILRIQQVVRGDSAAYFCASSPVYETQYFGPGTRLLVL.

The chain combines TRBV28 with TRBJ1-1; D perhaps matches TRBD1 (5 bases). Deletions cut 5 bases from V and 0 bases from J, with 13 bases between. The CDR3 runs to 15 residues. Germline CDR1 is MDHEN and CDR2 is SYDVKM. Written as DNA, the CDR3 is TGTGCCAGCAGTCGCCCCGACAGACTGAACACTGAAGCTTTCTTT. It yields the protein CASSRPDRLNTEAFF.

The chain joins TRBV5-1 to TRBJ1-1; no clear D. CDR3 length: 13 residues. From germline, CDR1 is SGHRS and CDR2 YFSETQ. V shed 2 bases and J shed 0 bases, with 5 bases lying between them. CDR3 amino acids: CASSFTLNTEAFF. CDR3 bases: TGCGCCAGCAGCTTCACCTTGAACACTGAAGCTTTCTTT.

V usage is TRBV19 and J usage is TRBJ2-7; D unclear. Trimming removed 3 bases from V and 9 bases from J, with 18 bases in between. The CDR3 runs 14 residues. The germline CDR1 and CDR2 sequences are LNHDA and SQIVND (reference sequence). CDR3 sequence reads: CASSMSSIRGRQYF. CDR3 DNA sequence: TGTGCCAGTAGTATGAGTTCTATTCGTGGGCGGCAGTACTTC.

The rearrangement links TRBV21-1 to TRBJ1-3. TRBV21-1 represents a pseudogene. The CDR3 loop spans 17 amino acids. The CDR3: CASSKGPEEGAGNTIYF. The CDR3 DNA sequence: TGTGCCAGCAGCAAAGGTCCCGAGGAGGGGGCTGGAAACACCATATATTTT.

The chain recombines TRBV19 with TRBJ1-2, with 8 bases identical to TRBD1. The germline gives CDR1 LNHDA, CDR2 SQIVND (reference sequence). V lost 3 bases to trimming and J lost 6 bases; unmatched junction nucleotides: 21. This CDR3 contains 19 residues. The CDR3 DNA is TGTGCCAGTAGTATGACCCTGGGTCAACGAGGGACAGGTCCTGATGGCTACACCTTC. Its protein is CASSMTLGQRGTGPDGYTF.

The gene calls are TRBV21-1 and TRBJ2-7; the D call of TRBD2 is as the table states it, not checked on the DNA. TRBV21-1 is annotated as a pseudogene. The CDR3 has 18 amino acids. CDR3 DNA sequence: TGTGCCAGCAATCCGTGGGCTAGCGGGAGGGCGTTCGGCGGCGAGCAGTACTTC. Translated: CASNPWASGRAFGGEQYF.

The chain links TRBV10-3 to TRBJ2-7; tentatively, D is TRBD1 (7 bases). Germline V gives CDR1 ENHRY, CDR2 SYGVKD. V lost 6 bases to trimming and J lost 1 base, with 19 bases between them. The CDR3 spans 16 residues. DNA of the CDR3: TGTGCCATCAGCGGAGGAGGGGAGACAGGGTCCTACGAGCAGTACTTC. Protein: CAISGGGETGSYEQYF.

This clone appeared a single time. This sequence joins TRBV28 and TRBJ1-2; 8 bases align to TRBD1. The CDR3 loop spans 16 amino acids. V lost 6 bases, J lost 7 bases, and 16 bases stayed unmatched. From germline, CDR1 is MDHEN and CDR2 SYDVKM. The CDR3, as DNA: TGTGCCAGCAGGAACCTAGGGGGCGCAGGACAGGGTGGCTACACCTTC. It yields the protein CASRNLGGAGQGGYTF.

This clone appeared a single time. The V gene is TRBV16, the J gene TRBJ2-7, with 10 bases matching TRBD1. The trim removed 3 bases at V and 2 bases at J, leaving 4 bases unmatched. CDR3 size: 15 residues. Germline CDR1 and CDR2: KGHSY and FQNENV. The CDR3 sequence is CASSQGTGDPYEQYF. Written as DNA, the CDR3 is TGTGCCAGCAGCCAGGGGACAGGGGACCCCTACGAGCAGTACTTC.

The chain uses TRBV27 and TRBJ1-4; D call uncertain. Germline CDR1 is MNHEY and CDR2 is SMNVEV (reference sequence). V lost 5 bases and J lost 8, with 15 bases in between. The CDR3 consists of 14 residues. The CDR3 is CASSPWIPPEKLFF. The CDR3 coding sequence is TGTGCCAGCAGTCCGTGGATCCCGCCCGAAAAACTGTTTTTT. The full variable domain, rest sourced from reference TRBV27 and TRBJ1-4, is EAQVTQNPRYLITVTGKKLTVTCSQNMNHEYMSWYRQDPGLGLRQIYYSMNVEVTDKGDVPEGYKVSRKEKRNFPLILESPSPNQTSLYFCASSPWIPPEKLFFGSGTQLSVL.

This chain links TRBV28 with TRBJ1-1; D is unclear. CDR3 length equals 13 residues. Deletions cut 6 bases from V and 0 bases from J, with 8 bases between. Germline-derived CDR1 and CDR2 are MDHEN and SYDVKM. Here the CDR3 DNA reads TGTGCCAGCAGAAACCAATTGAACACTGAAGCTTTCTTT. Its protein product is CASRNQLNTEAFF.

CDR3 protein: CASSPPGRANPKETQYF. CDR3 sequence (DNA): TGTGCCAGCTCACCGCCAGGCAGGGCGAACCCCAAGGAGACCCAGTACTTC. V is TRBV18 and J is TRBJ2-5, with D tentatively TRBD1 (5 bases). The ends were cut back, 3 bases at V and 5 bases at J, with 22 bases in the middle. The CDR3 is made up of 17 amino acids. Germline CDR1 KGHSH, CDR2 LQKENI.

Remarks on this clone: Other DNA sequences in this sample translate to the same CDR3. DNA for the CDR3: TGTGCCAGCAGCTTAGGGCCAGCCTACGAGCAGTACTTC. It is translated as CASSLGPAYEQYF. The rearrangement joins TRBV27 to TRBJ2-7; D is undetermined. Germline V gene lookup returns CDR1 MNHEY and CDR2 SMNVEV (reference sequence). The CDR3 runs 13 residues. Trimming shortened V by 6 bases and J by 2 bases, and 11 bases separated the two germline ends.

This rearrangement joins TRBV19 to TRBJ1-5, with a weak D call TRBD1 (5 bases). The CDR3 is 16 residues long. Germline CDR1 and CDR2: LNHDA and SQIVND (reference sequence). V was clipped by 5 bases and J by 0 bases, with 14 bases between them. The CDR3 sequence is CASSPRDYHSNQPQHF. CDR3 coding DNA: TGTGCCAGTAGTCCCCGGGACTACCATAGCAATCAGCCCCAGCATTTT.

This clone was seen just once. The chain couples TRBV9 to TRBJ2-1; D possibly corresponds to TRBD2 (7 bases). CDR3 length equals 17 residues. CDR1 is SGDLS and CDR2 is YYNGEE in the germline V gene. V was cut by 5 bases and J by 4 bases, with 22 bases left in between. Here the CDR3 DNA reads TGTGCCAGCAGTCCATTTGGGGGGGCGACGGGGTACAATGAGCAGTTCTTC. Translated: CASSPFGGATGYNEQFF. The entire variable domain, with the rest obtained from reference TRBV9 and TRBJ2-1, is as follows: DSGVTQTPKHLITATGQRVTLRCSPRSGDLSVYWYQQSLDQGLQFLIQYYNGEERAKGNILERFSAQQFPDLHSELNLSSLELGDSALYFCASSPFGGATGYNEQFFGPGTRLTVL.

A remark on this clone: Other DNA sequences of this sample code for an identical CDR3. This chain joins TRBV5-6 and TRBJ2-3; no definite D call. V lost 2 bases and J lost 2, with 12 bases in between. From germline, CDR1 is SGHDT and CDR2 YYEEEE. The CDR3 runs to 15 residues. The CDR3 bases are TGTGCCAGCAGCTTAGGTAGGGAATCCACAGATACGCAGTATTTT. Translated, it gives CASSLGRESTDTQYF.

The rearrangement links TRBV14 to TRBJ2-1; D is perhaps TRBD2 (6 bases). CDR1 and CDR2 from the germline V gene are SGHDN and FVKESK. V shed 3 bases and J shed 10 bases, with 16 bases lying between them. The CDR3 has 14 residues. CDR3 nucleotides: TGTGCCAGCAGCCAGCCGGGACCGGCGGGAGAGCAGTTCTTC. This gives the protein CASSQPGPAGEQFF.

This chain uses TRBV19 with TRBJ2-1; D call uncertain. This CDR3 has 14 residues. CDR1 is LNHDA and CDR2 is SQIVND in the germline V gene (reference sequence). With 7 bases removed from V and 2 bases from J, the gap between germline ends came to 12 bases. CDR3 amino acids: CASNSADTYNEQFF. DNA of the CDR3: TGTGCCAGTAACTCAGCCGATACCTACAATGAGCAGTTCTTC.

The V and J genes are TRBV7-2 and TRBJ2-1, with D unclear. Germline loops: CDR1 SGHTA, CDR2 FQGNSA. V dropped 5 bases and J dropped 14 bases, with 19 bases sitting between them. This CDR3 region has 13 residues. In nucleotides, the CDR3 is TGTGCCAGCAGCCCACACCAGAAATTCAAGGAGTTCTTC. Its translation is CASSPHQKFKEFF. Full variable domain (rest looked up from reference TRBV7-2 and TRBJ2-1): GAGVSQSPSNKVTEKGKDVELRCDPISGHTALYWYRQSLGQGLEFLIYFQGNSAPDKSGLPSDRFSAERTGGSVSTLTIQRTQQEDSAVYLCASSPHQKFKEFFGPGTRLTVL.

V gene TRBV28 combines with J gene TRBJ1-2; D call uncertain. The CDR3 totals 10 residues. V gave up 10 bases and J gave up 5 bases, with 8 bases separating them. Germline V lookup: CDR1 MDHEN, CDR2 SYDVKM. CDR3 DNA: TGTGCCACCGACGATTATGGCTACACCTTC. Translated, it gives CATDDYGYTF.